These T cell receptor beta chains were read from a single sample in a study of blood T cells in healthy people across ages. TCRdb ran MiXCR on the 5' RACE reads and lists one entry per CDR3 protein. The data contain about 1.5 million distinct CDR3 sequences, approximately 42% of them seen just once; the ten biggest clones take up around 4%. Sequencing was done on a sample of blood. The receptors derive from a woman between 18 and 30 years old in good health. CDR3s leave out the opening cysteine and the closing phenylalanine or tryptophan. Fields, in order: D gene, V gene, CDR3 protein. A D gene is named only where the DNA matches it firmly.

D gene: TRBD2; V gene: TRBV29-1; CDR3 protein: SVGATSGRFEQF
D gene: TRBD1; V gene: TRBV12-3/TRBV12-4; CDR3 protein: ASSTQTGSYGYT
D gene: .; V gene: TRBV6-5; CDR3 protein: ASSPGHTFTDTQY
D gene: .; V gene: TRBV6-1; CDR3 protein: ASSEEVGGAYGYT
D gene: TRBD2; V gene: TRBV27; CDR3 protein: ASRPPGLAGDTQY
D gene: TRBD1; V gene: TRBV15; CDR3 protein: ATSGGQIATNEKLF
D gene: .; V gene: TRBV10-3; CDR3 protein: ATGRGSYEQY
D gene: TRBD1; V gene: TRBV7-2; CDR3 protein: ASSWGQMYSYEQY
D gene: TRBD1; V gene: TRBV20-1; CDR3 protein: SAERATGGIEKLF
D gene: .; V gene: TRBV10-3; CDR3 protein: AISAQLTGNTIY
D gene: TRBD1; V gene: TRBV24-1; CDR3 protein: ATGQGVNEQF
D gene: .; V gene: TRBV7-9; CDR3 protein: ASSLVSSQNGYT
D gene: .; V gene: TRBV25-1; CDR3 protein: ASRSHWNTGELF
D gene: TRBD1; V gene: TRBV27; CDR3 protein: ASRPLDRRNEQY
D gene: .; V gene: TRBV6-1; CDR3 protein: ASSGSVGQETQY
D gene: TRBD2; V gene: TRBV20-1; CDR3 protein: SARAGGPGDTQY
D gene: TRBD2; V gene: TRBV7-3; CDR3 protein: ASSLIAGERYEQF
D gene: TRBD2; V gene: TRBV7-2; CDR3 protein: ASSLNRLAGAEQY
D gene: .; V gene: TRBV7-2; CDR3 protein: ASSLAKRGDGYT
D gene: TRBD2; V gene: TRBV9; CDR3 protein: ASKGLGRERYEQF
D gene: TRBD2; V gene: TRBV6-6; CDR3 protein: ASSLLAGGIQETQY
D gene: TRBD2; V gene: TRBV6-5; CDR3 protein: ASSYGPSGSYEQY
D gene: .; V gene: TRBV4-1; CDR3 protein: ASSLQGDSFNNQPQH